The T cell receptor beta chain described here comes from a study of blood T cell repertoires in COVID-19. Either two negative PCRs, clearance, or symptom resolution qualified Cohort 3 donors as recovered. Measured with immunoSEQ multiplex PCR; TCRdb has only the in-frame clones, and not every one. The sample holds a few hundred thousand clones, about 80% seen once. Sequencing used PBMCs or T cells enriched from blood (not recorded which). This receptor was identified in a man aged 50-60 years who had recovered from COVID-19.

DNA of the CDR3: TGTGCCAGTAGTAAAGGCAGGGGCTACGAGCAGTACTTC. As protein: CASSKGRGYEQYF. The chain links TRBV19 to TRBJ2-7; possibly TRBD1 for D (6 bases). Per the germline V gene, CDR1 is LNHDA and CDR2 is SQIVND (reference sequence). V shed 4 bases and J shed 3 bases, with 10 bases lying between them. CDR3 length: 13 residues.